These 5 T cell receptor beta chains originate from one sample sequenced in a study of prognosis after radiotherapy for stage I lung cancer. Amplification of TCR beta CDR3 from genomic DNA used two-round multiplex PCR. For every TRBV and TRBJ gene, a specific primer was used in first-round PCR. Each CDR3 protein gets one entry after TCRdb re-called the multiplex PCR reads with MiXCR. The table includes approximately 11,000 distinct CDR3 sequences, under 45% detected once. The sequences come from PBMCs, collected before or after stereotactic body radiation therapy (not recorded which). These receptor sequences come from a donor over 45 with non-small cell lung cancer.

Sample share makes this clonotype medium-sized. The V call is TRBV27, the J call TRBJ1-2, with 11 bases that match TRBD1. With V trimmed by 5 bases and J by 4 bases, 6 bases remained unmatched. This CDR3 region has 15 residues. Germline V gives CDR1 MNHEY, CDR2 SMNVEV (reference sequence). CDR3 bases: TGTGCCAGCAGTGCCTCCGGGACAGGGGGCTATGGCTACACCTTC. This encodes CASSASGTGGYGYTF.

Note on this clonotype: This CDR3 fails to terminate in the conserved phenylalanine or tryptophan, so it likely reflects a read error. CDR3 nucleotides: TGTGCCAGCAGCTTGGACCCGTTGGTCTCTTGTGGGTACGAGCAGTACCTC. The encoded protein is CASSLDPLVSCGYEQYL. The chain uses TRBV5-6 and TRBJ2-7; D unresolved. The CDR3 has 17 residues. Germline V lookup: CDR1 SGHDT, CDR2 YYEEEE. The germline V and J ends were trimmed by 0 bases and 4 bases, with 20 bases remaining between them.

This clonotype ranks as medium-sized. The rearrangement uses TRBV18 and TRBJ2-7; D possibly matches TRBD1 or TRBD2 (5 bases each). The germline CDR1 and CDR2 sequences are KGHSH and LQKENI. This CDR3 comprises 13 residues. V was pared by 2 bases and J by 7 bases, with 12 bases between. The CDR3 sequence: CASSPTRGEEQYF. The CDR3, as DNA: TGTGCCAGCTCACCAACGAGGGGCGAGGAGCAGTACTTC.

This clonotype is deemed medium-sized (0.01 to 0.1%). The chain couples TRBV3-1 to TRBJ2-3, with 7 bases that match TRBD1. The CDR3 length is 15 residues. Germline CDR1 is LGHDT and CDR2 is YNNKEL (reference sequence). V lost 4 bases, J lost 4 bases, and 8 bases stayed unmatched. CDR3 residues: CASSLLNRGADTQYF. DNA for the CDR3: TGTGCCAGCAGCCTTCTCAACAGGGGCGCAGATACGCAGTATTTT.

Judged by abundance, this clonotype is medium-sized (0.01 to 0.1%). The chain is built from TRBV11-3 and TRBJ2-3; 9 nucleotides match TRBD2. Germline CDR1 is SGHNT and CDR2 is YENEEA. The CDR3 is made up of 17 amino acids. V lost 2 bases to trimming and J lost 6 bases; unmatched junction nucleotides: 12. For the CDR3, the DNA is TGTGCCAGCAGCTTATCCAGGGATAGCGGGGGAGGGGATACGCAGTATTTT. Residues: CASSLSRDSGGGDTQYF.